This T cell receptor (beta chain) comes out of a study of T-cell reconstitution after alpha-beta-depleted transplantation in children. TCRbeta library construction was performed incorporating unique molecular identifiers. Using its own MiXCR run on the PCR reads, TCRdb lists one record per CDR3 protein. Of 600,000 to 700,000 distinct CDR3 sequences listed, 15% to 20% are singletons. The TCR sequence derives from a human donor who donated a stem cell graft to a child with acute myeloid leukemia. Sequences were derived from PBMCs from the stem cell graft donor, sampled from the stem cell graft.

DNA for the CDR3: TGTGCCAGCAGTTACCGGGGGGCCGCTGGGGCCAACGTCCTGACTTTC. The encoded protein is CASSYRGAAGANVLTF. The rearrangement links TRBV6-5 to TRBJ2-6; maybe TRBD2 (7 bases). V lost 2 bases and J lost 2, with 10 bases in between. CDR1 MNHEY and CDR2 SVGAGI come from the germline V gene. CDR3 length: 16 residues.